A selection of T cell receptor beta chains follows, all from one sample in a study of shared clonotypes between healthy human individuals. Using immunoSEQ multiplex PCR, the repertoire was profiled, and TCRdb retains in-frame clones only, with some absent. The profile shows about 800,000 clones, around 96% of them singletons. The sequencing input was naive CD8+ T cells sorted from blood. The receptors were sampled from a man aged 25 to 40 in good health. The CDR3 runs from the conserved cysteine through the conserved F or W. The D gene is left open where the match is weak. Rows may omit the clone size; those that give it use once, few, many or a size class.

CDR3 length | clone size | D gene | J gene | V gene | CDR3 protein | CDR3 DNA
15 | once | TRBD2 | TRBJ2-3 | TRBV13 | CASSRRLAESDTQYF | TGTGCCAGCAGCAGAAGACTAGCGGAATCCGATACGCAGTATTTT
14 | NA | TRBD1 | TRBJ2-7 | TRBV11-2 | CASSFTGGEYEQYF | TGTGCCAGCAGCTTCACAGGGGGCGAATACGAGCAGTACTTC
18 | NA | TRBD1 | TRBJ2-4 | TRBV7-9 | CASSPPLETGEAKNIQYF | TGTGCCAGCAGCCCCCCGCTAGAGACAGGGGAAGCCAAAAACATTCAGTACTTC
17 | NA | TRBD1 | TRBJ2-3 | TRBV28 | CASSSSDRYESTDTQYF | TGTGCCAGCAGTTCCTCGGACAGGTACGAGAGCACAGATACGCAGTATTTT
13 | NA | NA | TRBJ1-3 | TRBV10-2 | CASSDGSGNTIYF | TGCGCCAGCAGTGATGGCTCTGGAAACACCATATATTTT
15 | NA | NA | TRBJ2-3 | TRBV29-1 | CSVEMTTLETDTQYF | TGCAGCGTTGAAATGACTACCCTTGAGACAGATACGCAGTATTTT
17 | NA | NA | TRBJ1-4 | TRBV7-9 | CASSTRSDGNLNEKLFF | TGTGCCAGCAGCACACGGTCCGACGGGAATCTAAATGAAAAACTGTTTTTT
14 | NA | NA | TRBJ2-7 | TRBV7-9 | CASSPWDTSYEQYF | TGTGCCAGCAGCCCCTGGGACACCTCCTACGAGCAGTACTTC
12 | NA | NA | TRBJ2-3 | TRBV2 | CASSETRVEQYF | TGTGCCAGCAGTGAAACCCGGGTAGAGCAGTATTTT
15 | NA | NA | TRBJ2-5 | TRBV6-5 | CASSYGGGVGETQYF | TGTGCCAGCAGTTACGGGGGAGGAGTCGGAGAGACCCAGTACTTC
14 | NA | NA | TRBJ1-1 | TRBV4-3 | CASSQVTENTEAFF | TGCGCCAGCAGCCAAGTAACAGAGAACACTGAAGCTTTCTTT
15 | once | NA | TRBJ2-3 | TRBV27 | CASSFGTLSTDTQYF | TGTGCCAGCAGTTTCGGCACTCTAAGCACAGATACGCAGTATTTT
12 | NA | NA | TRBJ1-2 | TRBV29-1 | CSVEPDQPGYTF | TGCAGCGTTGAACCGGACCAGCCCGGCTACACCTTC
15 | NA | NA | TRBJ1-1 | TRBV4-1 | CASSQPTEGVAEAFF | TGCGCCAGCAGCCAACCCACGGAGGGGGTCGCTGAAGCTTTCTTT
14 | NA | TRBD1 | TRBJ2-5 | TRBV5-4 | CASSSGQGGETQYF | TGTGCCAGCAGCTCGGGACAGGGGGGGGAGACCCAGTACTTC
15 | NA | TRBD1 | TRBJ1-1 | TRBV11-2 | CASSTTGGMNTEAFF | TGTGCCAGCAGCACGACAGGGGGAATGAACACTGAAGCTTTCTTT
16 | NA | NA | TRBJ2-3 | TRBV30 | CAWSGGRSRPTDTQYF | TGTGCCTGGAGCGGTGGGAGGTCCAGACCCACAGATACGCAGTATTTT
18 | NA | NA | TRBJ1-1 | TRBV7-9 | CASSHDVEGRNLNTEAFF | TGTGCCAGCAGCCACGACGTCGAGGGTCGTAATCTGAACACTGAAGCTTTCTTT
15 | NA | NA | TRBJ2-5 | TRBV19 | CASRPEGVGEETQYF | TGTGCCAGTAGGCCGGAGGGAGTGGGGGAAGAGACCCAGTACTTC
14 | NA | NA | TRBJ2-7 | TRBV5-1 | CASSLSQGNYEQYF | TGCGCCAGCAGCTTGAGTCAGGGCAACTACGAGCAGTACTTC
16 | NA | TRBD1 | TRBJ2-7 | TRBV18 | CASSPRSSGQDYEQYF | TGTGCCAGCTCACCACGGTCGTCCGGACAGGACTACGAGCAGTACTTC
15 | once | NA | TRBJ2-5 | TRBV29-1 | CSLQVQGGPEETQYF | TGCAGCCTTCAAGTTCAGGGAGGACCGGAAGAGACCCAGTACTTC
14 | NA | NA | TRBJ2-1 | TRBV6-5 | CASKVRGSYNEQFF | TGTGCCAGCAAAGTGAGGGGTAGTTACAATGAGCAGTTCTTC
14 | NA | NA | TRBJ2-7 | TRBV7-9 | CASSQTSTFVEQYF | TGTGCCAGCAGCCAGACTAGTACCTTCGTCGAGCAGTACTTC
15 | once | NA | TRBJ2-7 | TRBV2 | CASSEARAFSYEQYF | TGTGCCAGCAGTGAAGCGAGGGCTTTTTCGTACGAGCAGTACTTC
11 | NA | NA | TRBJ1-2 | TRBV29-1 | CSVGIRDGYTF | TGCAGCGTCGGGATTCGGGATGGCTACACCTTC
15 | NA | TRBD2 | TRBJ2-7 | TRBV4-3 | CASSQGTSKAYEQYF | TGCGCCAGCAGCCAAGGGACTAGTAAAGCCTACGAGCAGTACTTC
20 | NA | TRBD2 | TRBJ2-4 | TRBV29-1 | CSVARLGTSGILLAKNIQYF | TGCAGCGTTGCTCGATTAGGGACTAGCGGGATCCTACTAGCCAAAAACATTCAGTACTTC
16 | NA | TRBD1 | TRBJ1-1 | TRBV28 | CASSFRDRGMNTEAFF | TGTGCCAGCAGTTTCCGGGACAGGGGGATGAACACTGAAGCTTTCTTT
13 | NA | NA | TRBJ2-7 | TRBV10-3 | CASHGGPLYEQYF | TGTGCCAGCCATGGCGGCCCCCTCTACGAGCAGTACTTC
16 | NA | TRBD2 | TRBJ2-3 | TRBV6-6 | CASSLIAGGSTDTQYF | TGTGCCAGCAGTCTAATAGCGGGAGGAAGCACAGATACGCAGTATTTT
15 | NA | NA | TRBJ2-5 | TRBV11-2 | CASSPSEPAGETQYF | TGTGCCAGCAGCCCCTCCGAGCCCGCAGGAGAGACCCAGTACTTC
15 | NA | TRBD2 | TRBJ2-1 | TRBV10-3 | CASSPGLAVNDEQFF | TGTGCCAGCTCGCCCGGACTAGCGGTAAACGATGAGCAGTTCTTC
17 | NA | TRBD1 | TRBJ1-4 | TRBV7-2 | CASSLVVLGQGGEKLFF | TGTGCCAGCAGCTTAGTTGTGTTAGGACAGGGAGGGGAAAAACTGTTTTTT
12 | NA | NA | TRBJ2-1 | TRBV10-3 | CAISGLDNEQFF | TGTGCCATCAGTGGACTCGACAATGAGCAGTTCTTC
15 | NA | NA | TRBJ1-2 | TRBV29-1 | CSVEGEKDNTYGYTF | TGCAGCGTTGAAGGGGAAAAGGATAATACCTATGGCTACACCTTC
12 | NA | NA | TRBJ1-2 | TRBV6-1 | CASQTGYYGYTF | TGTGCCAGTCAAACAGGGTACTATGGCTACACCTTC
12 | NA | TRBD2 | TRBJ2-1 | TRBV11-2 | CASSQAGGEQFF | TGTGCCAGCAGCCAAGCGGGAGGTGAGCAGTTCTTC
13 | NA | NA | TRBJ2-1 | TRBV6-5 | CASRDYTHNEQFF | TGTGCCAGCAGGGACTACACTCACAATGAGCAGTTCTTC
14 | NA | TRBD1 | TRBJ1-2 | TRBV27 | CASRGRTGLYGYTF | TGTGCCAGCAGGGGGCGGACAGGGTTGTATGGCTACACCTTC
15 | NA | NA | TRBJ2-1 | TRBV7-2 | CASSLVKDPYNEQFF | TGTGCCAGCAGCTTAGTTAAGGACCCCTACAATGAGCAGTTCTTC
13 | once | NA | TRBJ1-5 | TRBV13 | CASSLGNRRPQHF | TGTGCCAGCAGCTTAGGCAATCGGAGGCCCCAGCATTTT
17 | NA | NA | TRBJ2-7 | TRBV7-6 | CASSKGPQGNVAYEQYF | TGTGCCAGCAGCAAAGGTCCGCAGGGGAACGTTGCCTACGAGCAGTACTTC
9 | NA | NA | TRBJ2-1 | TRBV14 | CASSQDGVF | TGTGCCAGCAGCCAAGACGGAGTCTTC
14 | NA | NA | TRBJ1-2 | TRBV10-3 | CAILGYRIKDGYTF | TGTGCCATATTGGGGTACAGGATCAAGGATGGCTACACCTTC
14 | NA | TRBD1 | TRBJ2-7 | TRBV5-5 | CASSHPGQGYEQYF | TGTGCCAGCAGCCACCCAGGACAGGGTTACGAGCAGTACTTC
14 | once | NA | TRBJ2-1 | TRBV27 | CASSLSSNSNEQFF | TGTGCCAGCAGTTTATCGAGCAACAGCAATGAGCAGTTCTTC
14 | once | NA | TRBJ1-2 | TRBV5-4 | CASSLGGSNYGYTF | TGTGCCAGCAGCTTGGGAGGGTCTAACTATGGCTACACCTTC
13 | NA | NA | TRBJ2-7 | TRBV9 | CASSEDQGYEQYF | TGTGCCAGCAGCGAAGATCAGGGTTACGAGCAGTACTTC
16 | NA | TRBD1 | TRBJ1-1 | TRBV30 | CAWSVGTGVSNTEAFF | TGTGCCTGGAGTGTCGGGACAGGGGTTTCGAACACTGAAGCTTTCTTT
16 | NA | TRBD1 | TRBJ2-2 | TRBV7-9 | CASRFVLGQGTGELFF | TGTGCCAGCAGATTTGTATTGGGACAGGGCACCGGGGAGCTGTTTTTT
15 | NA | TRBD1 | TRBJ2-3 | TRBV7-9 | CASSLVHRGPDTQYF | TGTGCCAGCAGCTTAGTTCACAGGGGGCCAGATACGCAGTATTTT
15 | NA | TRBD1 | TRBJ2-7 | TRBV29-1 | CSVEMTGSTTYEQYF | TGCAGCGTTGAAATGACAGGGTCCACTACCTACGAGCAGTACTTC
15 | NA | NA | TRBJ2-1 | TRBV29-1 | CSVEGRPGTTNEQFF | TGCAGCGTTGAAGGGCGGCCTGGGACGACCAATGAGCAGTTCTTC
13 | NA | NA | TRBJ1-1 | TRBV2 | CASPGGRNTEAFF | TGTGCCAGTCCCGGAGGCAGGAACACTGAAGCTTTCTTT
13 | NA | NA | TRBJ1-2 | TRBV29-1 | CSVEDGAAYGYTF | TGCAGCGTTGAAGACGGCGCGGCTTATGGCTACACCTTC
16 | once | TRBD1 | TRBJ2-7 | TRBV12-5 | CASGRLTGGTHYEQYF | TGTGCTAGTGGCCGTTTGACAGGGGGCACCCACTACGAGCAGTACTTC
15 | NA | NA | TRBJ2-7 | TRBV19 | CASSINRGLTYEQYF | TGTGCCAGTAGTATAAATAGGGGCCTTACCTACGAGCAGTACTTC
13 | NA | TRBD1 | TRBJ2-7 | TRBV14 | CASRRLGQGEQYF | TGTGCCAGCAGACGCCTAGGACAGGGCGAGCAGTACTTC
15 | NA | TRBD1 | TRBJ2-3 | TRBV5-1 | CASSLATGGLDTQYF | TGCGCCAGCAGCTTGGCGACAGGGGGCCTAGATACGCAGTATTTT